The TCR beta chain under discussion was sequenced for a study of blood T cell repertoires in COVID-19. Overall study context: COVID-19 samples from acute and convalescent phases originated in the United States, Italy and Spain. PBMCs, B-cell-depleted T cells, or T cells were the source of the cDNA or gDNA that made up the material.

There are a few counts of this clone. Germline V lookup: CDR1 SGHTA, CDR2 FQGTGA. V was pared by 3 bases and J by 4 bases, with 9 bases between. The CDR3 spans 13 residues. In the original workflow: Reference gene primers were amplified, and this amplification served to estimate nucleated cell counts. Measured with immunoSEQ multiplex PCR; TCRdb has only the in-frame clones, and not every one. D and trimming were read from the DNA, whereas the V and J calls and clone size are those reported in that table. The profile shows some 99,000 clones, around 82% of them singletons. Input material: peripheral blood. V usage is TRBV7-3 and J usage is TRBJ1-1; no reliable D call. This TCR was sampled from a woman between 45 and 60 years old with acute or convalescent COVID-19. The CDR3 protein is CASSFLGGTEAFF. The CDR3 bases are TGTGCCAGCAGCTTTCTAGGAGGCACTGAAGCTTTCTTT. The full variable domain, rest sourced from reference TRBV7-3 and TRBJ1-1, is GAGVSQTPSNKVTEKGKYVELRCDPISGHTALYWYRQSLGQGPEFLIYFQGTGAADDSGLPNDRFFAVRPEGSVSTLKIQRTERGDSAVYLCASSFLGGTEAFFGQGTRLTVV.